This T cell receptor beta chain was identified during a study of CD8+ T cells in alopecia areata. On the study more broadly: It was oral tofacitinib, at 5 to 10 mg twice daily, that treated patients received.

Sequencing templates came from extracted RNA that was reverse transcribed into cDNA. Sequenced by immunoSEQ multiplex PCR; TCRdb stores in-frame clones only, minus some. Among around 180,000 clones listed, roughly 60% were seen once. Treatment denoted: oral pan-JAK inhibitor, 5-10 mg twice daily. Here the sequenced sample was CD4+ T cells sorted from blood, taken at week 24, from a patient treated with tofacitinib. The sequence came from a human donor with alopecia areata.

The CDR3 loop reads CASSHGTEGQPQHF. The CDR3 bases are TGTGCCAGCAGCCATGGGACAGAAGGTCAGCCCCAGCATTTT. The gene calls are TRBV5-6 and TRBJ1-5; 7 bases match TRBD1. The CDR3 is made up of 14 amino acids. The V gene end was trimmed by 4 bases and the J gene end by 6 bases; junction bases not matched to a gene: 7. Germline CDR1 and CDR2: SGHDT and YYEEEE.